This T cell receptor beta chain was found in a study of siplizumab effects on memory and regulatory T cells. Overall study findings and caveats: No functional test confirmed suppression by proliferating siplizumab-culture Tregs. Naive or memory phenotype assignment was not possible for roughly 80-96% of proliferating CD4+ or CD8+ clones. On average, about 69% of mappable alloreactive CD4+ clones were Treg-derived under siplizumab, against 25% to 30% in controls.

Cells that made up the mixed lymphocyte reaction were cocultured at 37°C for 6 to 7 days. A 1:1 mix was made of stimulator PBMCs labelled with Violet Dye and responder PBMCs labelled with CFSE. Remarks on this clone: The antigen remains undetermined.

TCRdb keeps only in-frame clones here, not all; method: immunoSEQ multiplex PCR. The sample holds about 9,900 clones, more than 35% seen once. V was shortened by 1 base and J by 1 base, with 7 bases between the two germline ends. The CDR3 loop spans 14 amino acids. The germline V gene encodes CDR1 PRHDT and CDR2 FYEKMQ (reference sequence). The receptor comes from a human donor in good health; the cells came from an allogeneic mixed lymphocyte reaction. The rearrangement joins TRBV13 to TRBJ1-1; D is unresolved. The sequencing sample was made of CFSE-low (dividing) CD4+ T cells sorted from an allogeneic mixed lymphocyte reaction. Here the CDR3 reads CASSLALENTEAFF. In DNA, the CDR3 is TGTGCCAGCAGCTTAGCTCTAGAGAACACTGAAGCTTTCTTT.